The 27 T cell receptor beta chains below all came from one sample that was sequenced in a study of blood T cell repertoires in COVID-19. Here immunoSEQ multiplex PCR was the method, and the copy in TCRdb shows in-frame clones only, minus some. This sample has about 82,000 clones, with over 70% found just once. Specimen: peripheral blood. These receptor sequences come from a woman in her 40s with active or convalescent COVID-19.

The rearrangement joins TRBV6-2 or TRBV6-3 to TRBJ1-5; 7 bases line up with TRBD1. The CDR3 length is 17 residues. Germline V gives CDR1 MNHEY, CDR2 SVGEGT. J lost 7 bases, V lost 5 bases, and 17 bases had no gene match. The CDR3 coding sequence is TGTGCCAGCAGTCTGGGAGCAGGGGGGACGGGTAGCCAGCCCCAGCATTTT. Its translation is CASSLGAGGTGSQPQHF.

The J gene is TRBJ1-2, the V gene TRBV19; the match to TRBD1 covers 7 bases. Germline CDR1 and CDR2: LNHDA and SQIVND (reference sequence). This CDR3 has 12 residues. Trimming at V came to 7 bases and at J to 4 bases, leaving 3 bases not matched to a gene. The CDR3 loop is CASMGQTYGYTF. The CDR3 DNA reads TGTGCCAGTATGGGACAGACCTATGGCTACACCTTC.

V and J are TRBV18 and TRBJ1-1; 7 bases line up with TRBD1. V gave up 4 bases and J gave up 5 bases; unmatched junction bases: 4. Germline V gene data show CDR1 as KGHSH and CDR2 as LQKENI. This CDR3 contains 13 residues. In nucleotides, the CDR3 is TGTGCCAGCTCACGAGACAGGGAGACTGAAGCTTTCTTT. Residues: CASSRDRETEAFF. Filled out from reference TRBV18 and TRBJ1-1, the complete variable domain reads NAGVMQNPRHLVRRRGQEARLRCSPMKGHSHVYWYRQLPEEGLKFMVYLQKENIIDESGMPKERFSAEFPKEGPSILRIQQVVRGDSAAYFCASSRDRETEAFFGQGTRLTVV.

V and J are TRBV28 and TRBJ1-2, with D hard to call. There are 15 residues in the CDR3. Germline CDR1 MDHEN, CDR2 SYDVKM. V gave up 1 base and J gave up 0 bases, with 9 bases separating them. The DNA for the CDR3 is TGTGCCAGCAGTTTATTGGCCAAAGCTAACTATGGCTACACCTTC. It codes for CASSLLAKANYGYTF.

The chain recombines TRBV9 with TRBJ1-3; D is undetermined. V gave up 2 bases and J gave up 0 bases, with 9 bases separating them. This CDR3 is 15 amino acids long. The germline V gene encodes CDR1 SGDLS and CDR2 YYNGEE. Written as DNA, the CDR3 is TGTGCCAGCAGCGTTGACTCGAGCTCTGGAAACACCATATATTTT. It translates to CASSVDSSSGNTIYF.

DNA of the CDR3: TGTGCCAGTAGTCAAATCCAGGCAGGGGGCTCACGGCAGCCCCAGCATTTT. Protein: CASSQIQAGGSRQPQHF. The gene calls are TRBV19 and TRBJ1-5, with 8 positions matching TRBD1. Germline CDR1 LNHDA, CDR2 SQIVND (reference sequence). The CDR3 has 17 amino acids. V trimming: 5 bases; J trimming: 7 bases; junction bases outside the gene matches: 16.

This sequence joins TRBV7-8 and TRBJ2-1; the match to TRBD1 covers 10 bases. V lost 3 bases and J lost 2; bases outside the gene matches: 4. The CDR3 is made up of 16 amino acids. CDR1 and CDR2 from the germline V gene are SGHVS and FQNEAQ. In DNA, the CDR3 is TGTGCCAGCAGCTTCCCGGGACAGGGGACCTACAATGAGCAGTTCTTC. It yields the protein CASSFPGQGTYNEQFF.

V gene TRBV5-1 combines with J gene TRBJ2-5; TRBD2 matches 9 bases. This CDR3 comprises 14 residues. Germline assignment: CDR1 SGHRS and CDR2 YFSETQ. V was pared by 7 bases and J by 2 bases, with 6 bases of the junction left unmatched. The CDR3 sequence is CASGLAGPQETQYF. The CDR3, as DNA: TGCGCCAGCGGCCTAGCGGGACCGCAAGAGACCCAGTACTTC.

V gene TRBV10-3 combines with J gene TRBJ2-1; 7 bases match TRBD2. The length of the CDR3 is 14 residues. Germline loops: CDR1 ENHRY, CDR2 SYGVKD. V was pared by 6 bases and J by 0 bases, with 2 bases of the junction left unmatched. CDR3 residues: CAIRGGSSYNEQFF. The CDR3 nucleotides read TGTGCCATCAGGGGGGGGAGCTCCTACAATGAGCAGTTCTTC.

The CDR3 region has the DNA TGTGCCAGCAGCTCCCTCTATGGTGAGCAGTTCTTC. Translation: CASSSLYGEQFF. The chain links TRBV11-1 to TRBJ2-1; D is uncertain. CDR3 length equals 12 residues. Per the germline V gene, CDR1 is SGHAT and CDR2 is FQDESV (reference sequence). The germline V and J ends were trimmed by 4 bases and 9 bases, with 10 bases remaining between them.

The rearrangement links TRBV6-6 to TRBJ2-3; D uncertain. The CDR3 sequence is 12 residues long. The germline V and J ends were trimmed by 8 bases and 2 bases, with 8 bases remaining between them. Germline CDR1 is MNHNY and CDR2 is SVGAGI (reference sequence). The CDR3 nucleotides are TGTGCCAGCCAGGTACTCACAGATACGCAGTATTTT. Amino acids: CASQVLTDTQYF.

In this sample, this clone turned up a few times. CDR3 protein: CASSSIGDRGRLTNEKLFF. CDR3 coding DNA: TGTGCCAGCAGTTCCATCGGTGACAGGGGGCGGTTGACTAATGAAAAACTGTTTTTT. The V gene is TRBV27, the J gene TRBJ1-4, with TRBD1 matching over 10 bases. CDR3 size: 19 residues. Per germline, CDR1 MNHEY and CDR2 SMNVEV (reference sequence). Germline trimming cut 4 bases from V and 2 bases from J; bases unmatched to any gene: 13.

J is TRBJ2-3 and V is TRBV10-3; possible D gene TRBD1, 6 bases. Germline values: CDR1 ENHRY, CDR2 SYGVKD. Trimming removed 8 bases from V and 2 bases from J, with 14 bases in between. The CDR3 runs 14 residues. The CDR3 here is CAIQVGTYTDTQYF. DNA for the CDR3: TGTGCCATCCAAGTGGGGACATACACAGATACGCAGTATTTT.

The chain couples TRBV28 to TRBJ1-5; D might be TRBD1 (5 bases). The length of the CDR3 is 12 residues. V was pared by 7 bases and J by 5 bases, with 9 bases between. From germline, CDR1 is MDHEN and CDR2 SYDVKM. The DNA of the CDR3 is TGTGCCAGCAAGGGGAACGATCAGCCCCAGCATTTT. This encodes CASKGNDQPQHF.

This clone was picked up a small number of times. This chain uses TRBV7-9 with TRBJ2-1, with D perhaps matching TRBD2 (5 bases). The ends were cut back, 4 bases at V and 5 bases at J, with 15 bases in the middle. The CDR3 is 15 residues long. Germline CDR1 SEHNR, CDR2 FQNEAQ (reference sequence). CDR3 in amino acids: CASSSRGQGNNEQFF. The CDR3 DNA reads TGTGCCAGCAGCTCCCGGGGTCAAGGTAACAATGAGCAGTTCTTC.

This chain links TRBV5-1 with TRBJ1-6, with TRBD1 matching 8 bases. Losses at the gene ends were 4 bases for V and 5 bases for J; bases not matched to a gene: 5. CDR1 and CDR2 (germline): SGHRS, YFSETQ. The CDR3 has 15 amino acids. The CDR3 spells CASSAQGADNSPLHF. The CDR3 DNA sequence: TGCGCCAGCAGCGCGCAGGGGGCTGATAATTCACCCCTCCACTTT.

J is TRBJ2-3 and V is TRBV2; D is unclear. CDR3 size: 14 residues. Trimming took off 6 bases at V and 0 bases at J, with 10 bases between the two ends. Germline V lookup: CDR1 SNHLY, CDR2 FYNNEI. CDR3 sequence: CASSPQLSTDTQYF. As DNA, the CDR3 is TGTGCCAGCAGCCCACAGCTCAGCACAGATACGCAGTATTTT. Supplemented by reference TRBV2 and TRBJ2-3, the full variable domain reads EPEVTQTPSHQVTQMGQEVILRCVPISNHLYFYWYRQILGQKVEFLVSFYNNEISEKSEIFDDQFSVERPDGSNFTLKIRSTKLEDSAMYFCASSPQLSTDTQYFGPGTRLTVL.

The chain uses TRBV29-1 and TRBJ2-1, with D tentatively TRBD1 (6 bases). Germline CDR1 reads SQVTM; CDR2 reads ANQGSEA. There are 15 residues in the CDR3. V lost 6 bases and J lost 3, with 18 bases in between. CDR3 in amino acids: CSVGGLSTLYNEQFF. The DNA of the CDR3 is TGCAGCGTAGGGGGTCTTAGTACTCTCTACAATGAGCAGTTCTTC.

The chain joins TRBV7-9 to TRBJ1-2, with D possibly matching TRBD1 (6 bases). Germline CDR1 SEHNR, CDR2 FQNEAQ (reference sequence). The CDR3 has 17 amino acids. The ends were cut back, 4 bases at V and 3 bases at J, with 21 bases in the middle. For the CDR3, the DNA is TGTGCCAGCAGCTCCCCAGAGGGGGACACTTGGGACTATGGCTACACCTTC. Amino acid sequence: CASSSPEGDTWDYGYTF.

V gene TRBV3-1 (or the pseudogene TRBV3-2) combines with J gene TRBJ2-7, with TRBD2 identical over 10 bases. Trimming took 1 base from V and 3 from J; bases not matched to a gene: 15. This CDR3 region has 19 residues. CDR1 LGHDT and CDR2 YNNKEL come from the germline V gene (reference sequence). The CDR3 DNA reads TGTGCCAGCAGCCAAGGAAGAAGAGCGGGGGGGCAATCTGGCTACGAGCAGTACTTC. This codes for CASSQGRRAGGQSGYEQYF.

With respect to this clone: Its ends do not fully match the called genes, so a read error is possible. The chain couples TRBV6-1 to TRBJ2-7; 9 nucleotides align to TRBD1. CDR1 is MNHNS, CDR2 SASEGT, per germline. The CDR3 sequence is 14 residues long. The CDR3 here is CASSKADRGYEQYF. CDR3 DNA: TGTGCCAGCAGTAAAGCGGACAGGGGCTACGAGCAGTACTTC.

This chain uses TRBV27 with TRBJ1-4; 9 positions match TRBD1. Germline values: CDR1 MNHEY, CDR2 SMNVEV (reference sequence). The CDR3 totals 14 residues. Trimming removed 4 bases from V and 6 bases from J; junction bases left unmatched: 3. CDR3 DNA sequence: TGTGCCAGCAGTTCGACAGGGGGATATGAAAAACTGTTTTTT. This codes for CASSSTGGYEKLFF.

In its sample, this clone was seen a few times. This chain uses TRBV27 with TRBJ2-7; D is possibly TRBD1 (6 bases). Germline CDR1 reads MNHEY; CDR2 reads SMNVEV (reference sequence). V dropped 3 bases and J dropped 11 bases, with 20 bases sitting between them. The CDR3 length is 14 residues. CDR3 residues: CASSFGRGLPVEYF. The CDR3 region has the DNA TGTGCCAGCAGTTTTGGCAGGGGTCTGCCAGTGGAGTACTTC.

V is TRBV12-5 and J is TRBJ2-6; 7 positions agree with TRBD1. With 4 bases clipped from V and 1 base from J, the junction kept 1 base outside the gene matches. The CDR3 is 15 amino acids. Germline-derived CDR1 and CDR2 are LGHNT and FRNRAP. In nucleotides, the CDR3 is TGTGCTAGTGGTTCGGGACAGTCTGGGGCCAACGTCCTGACTTTC. Translation: CASGSGQSGANVLTF.

This clone has only a few counts. The same CDR3 is also encoded by other DNA sequences in this sample. The chain joins TRBV10-3 to TRBJ1-6; 10 bases match TRBD1. This CDR3 is 14 amino acids long. The germline gives CDR1 ENHRY, CDR2 SYGVKD. V lost 6 bases to trimming and J lost 5 bases; unmatched junction nucleotides: 1. CDR3: CAIRGTGDNSPLHF. The CDR3 DNA reads TGTGCCATCAGGGGGACAGGGGATAATTCACCCCTCCACTTT.

The chain has TRBV18 and TRBJ1-2; TRBD1 might be the D (6 bases). Germline CDR1 KGHSH, CDR2 LQKENI. There are 15 residues in the CDR3. V was trimmed by 5 bases and J by 4 bases, leaving 17 bases between them. The CDR3 nucleotides are TGTGCCAGCTCAGCCGCCGGGGGGCATGGCTATGGCTACACCTTC. Residues: CASSAAGGHGYGYTF.

The gene calls are TRBV24-1 and TRBJ1-2, with TRBD1 matching 7 bases. CDR3 length equals 17 residues. CDR1 KGHDR and CDR2 SFDVKD come from the germline V gene. The junction had 9 bases not matched to a gene; V was cut back by 1 base and J by 2 bases. The DNA for the CDR3 is TGTGCCACCAGTGATTTAAACTCCGCGACAGGGAACTATGGCTACACCTTC. This gives the protein CATSDLNSATGNYGYTF.